The 32 T cell receptor beta chains below come from one sample, sequenced in a study of blood T cell repertoires in COVID-19. The protocol was immunoSEQ multiplex PCR, while the TCRdb copy is restricted to in-frame clones and leaves out a portion. This sample has approximately 320,000 clones, with roughly 90% found just once. Sequencing was done on a sample of PBMCs or T cells enriched from blood (not recorded which). The receptors come from a man in his sixties who had recovered from COVID-19.

J is TRBJ2-1 and V is TRBV5-4; 11 nucleotides line up with TRBD1. J was trimmed by 6 bases and V by 5 bases; bases with no gene match: 7. Germline CDR1 reads SGHNT; CDR2 reads YYREEE (reference sequence). The CDR3 runs to 15 residues. CDR3 nucleotides: TGTGCCAGCAGTTCCGGGACAGGGGGAATCAATGAGCAGTTCTTC. Translation: CASSSGTGGINEQFF.

Here the CDR3 DNA reads TGTGCCAGCAGCTTAGCTCGTCTTAGCAATCAGCCCCAGCATTTT. Residues: CASSLARLSNQPQHF. The J gene is TRBJ1-5, the V gene TRBV7-8; D gene uncertain. Trimming took 0 bases from V and 0 from J, leaving 6 bases between them. Germline-derived CDR1 and CDR2 are SGHVS and FQNEAQ. The CDR3 covers 15 residues. Drawing the rest from reference TRBV7-8 and TRBJ1-5, the complete variable domain is GAGVSQSPRYKVAKRGQDVALRCDPISGHVSLFWYQQALGQGPEFLTYFQNEAQLDKSGLPSDRFFAERPEGSVSTLKIQRTQQEDSAVYLCASSLARLSNQPQHFGDGTRLSIL.

The J gene is TRBJ2-2, the V gene TRBV19; D is perhaps TRBD1 (5 bases). Germline V gene data show CDR1 as LNHDA and CDR2 as SQIVND (reference sequence). Trimming took 3 bases from V and 6 from J, leaving 14 bases between them. The CDR3 runs 15 residues. Here the CDR3 DNA reads TGTGCCAGTAGTATGGCCAGGGTTATCGCCGGGGAGCTGTTTTTT. Translating it yields CASSMARVIAGELFF. The entire variable domain, with the rest obtained from reference TRBV19 and TRBJ2-2, is as follows: DGGITQSPKYLFRKEGQNVTLSCEQNLNHDAMYWYRQDPGQGLRLIYYSQIVNDFQKGDIAEGYSVSREKKESFPLTVTSAQKNPTAFYLCASSMARVIAGELFFGEGSRLTVL.

The chain has TRBV6-5 and TRBJ1-1, with D maybe TRBD1 (5 bases). Germline values: CDR1 MNHEY, CDR2 SVGAGI. This CDR3 has 14 residues. V dropped 2 bases and J dropped 2 bases, with 9 bases sitting between them. CDR3 coding DNA: TGTGCCAGCAGTTACCGCAGGGATAACACTGAAGCTTTCTTT. Translated, it gives CASSYRRDNTEAFF.

V gene TRBV6-5 combines with J gene TRBJ2-4; 11 bases match TRBD1. Germline V gene data show CDR1 as MNHEY and CDR2 as SVGAGI. Unmatched junction bases numbered 8, after V lost 7 bases and J lost 9 bases. There are 14 residues in the CDR3. Written as DNA, the CDR3 is TGTGCCAGCAAGGGTTGGGACAGGGGGTCCATTCAGTACTTC. Encoded protein: CASKGWDRGSIQYF.

V usage is TRBV6-2 or TRBV6-3 and J usage is TRBJ2-1; tentatively, D is TRBD2 (6 bases). Trimming removed 6 bases at V and 0 bases at J, with 15 bases between. Germline loops: CDR1 MNHEY, CDR2 SVGEGT. This CDR3 is 16 amino acids long. In nucleotides, the CDR3 is TGTGCCAGCAGCCGCTCCGGGGGAAGCTCCTACAATGAGCAGTTCTTC. Protein product: CASSRSGGSSYNEQFF.

V is TRBV12-3 or TRBV12-4 and J is TRBJ1-1; TRBD1 agrees at 8 bases. The CDR3 has 13 amino acids. J lost 4 bases, V lost 7 bases, and 5 bases had no gene match. The CDR3 is CASIITGGTEAFF. CDR3 coding DNA: TGTGCCAGCATCATTACAGGGGGCACTGAAGCTTTCTTT.

The V gene is TRBV10-3, the J gene TRBJ2-7; 13 bases map to TRBD2. The J segment lost 2 bases and the V segment lost 2 bases, leaving 6 bases of the junction unmatched. This CDR3 is 17 amino acids long. From germline, CDR1 is ENHRY and CDR2 SYGVKD. CDR3: CAISEPRTSGSAYEQYF. Here the CDR3 DNA reads TGTGCCATCAGTGAGCCCAGGACTAGCGGGAGTGCCTACGAGCAGTACTTC.

The gene calls are TRBV24-1 and TRBJ1-2; D uncertain. Germline V CDR1 and CDR2: KGHDR, SFDVKD. V was trimmed by 4 bases and J by 4 bases, leaving 15 bases between them. The CDR3 totals 15 residues. CDR3 DNA: TGTGCCACCAGTGACACGACGGGAAAAAGCTATGGCTACACCTTC. It encodes CATSDTTGKSYGYTF.

The rearrangement joins TRBV27 to TRBJ2-7; D perhaps matches TRBD1 (6 bases). CDR1 MNHEY and CDR2 SMNVEV come from the germline V gene (reference sequence). V lost 6 bases and J lost 0, with 33 bases in between. The CDR3 totals 21 residues. CDR3 protein: CASSRTTPKDSRGKFSYEQYF. In nucleotides, the CDR3 is TGTGCCAGCAGCAGGACCACCCCCAAGGACAGCCGGGGTAAGTTCTCCTACGAGCAGTACTTC.

This rearrangement joins TRBV12-3 or TRBV12-4 to TRBJ1-4; 9 nucleotides align to TRBD1. The CDR3 contains 13 residues. V shed 4 bases, J shed 12 bases, and the junction held 6 bases outside the gene matches. For the CDR3, the DNA is TGTGCCAGCAGTTCACAGGGGGCTCTGGAACTGTTTTTT. Translated, it gives CASSSQGALELFF.

The CDR3 loop reads CASSPRGQGPANTEAFF. The DNA of the CDR3 is TGTGCCAGCAGCCCAAGAGGACAGGGCCCAGCGAACACTGAAGCTTTCTTT. The chain joins TRBV7-9 to TRBJ1-1, with 8 positions matching TRBD1. The CDR3 extends over 17 amino acids. Unmatched junction bases numbered 12, after V lost 5 bases and J lost 1 base. Germline CDR1 is SEHNR and CDR2 is FQNEAQ (reference sequence).

The chain couples TRBV7-9 to TRBJ1-2; TRBD1 aligns across 7 bases. Germline V CDR1 and CDR2: SEHNR, FQNEAQ (reference sequence). The junction had 2 bases not matched to a gene; V was cut back by 4 bases and J by 3 bases. This CDR3 contains 13 residues. For the CDR3, the DNA is TGTGCCAGCAGCTATACAGGGGACTATGGCTACACCTTC. The encoded protein is CASSYTGDYGYTF.

The V gene is TRBV7-3, the J gene TRBJ2-7; 8 bases are shared with TRBD1. Per germline, CDR1 SGHTA and CDR2 FQGTGA. This CDR3 is built from 13 residues. Germline trimming cut 5 bases from V and 6 bases from J; bases unmatched to any gene: 6. CDR3 bases: TGTGCCAGCAGCCCATGGACAGGGCCCGAGCAGTACTTC. This codes for CASSPWTGPEQYF.

A few counts support this clone. The chain joins TRBV6-6 to TRBJ1-1; 7 nucleotides agree with TRBD1. CDR1 MNHNY and CDR2 SVGAGI come from the germline V gene (reference sequence). Trimming took 10 bases from V and 6 from J; bases not matched to a gene: 5. The CDR3 contains 11 residues. The CDR3 is CAIRQGAEAFF. The CDR3, as DNA: TGTGCCATCAGACAGGGAGCTGAAGCTTTCTTT.

The CDR3 region is CASSQAAGGGGYTF. The CDR3 nucleotides read TGTGCCAGCAGCCAAGCGGCAGGGGGCGGCGGCTACACCTTC. This rearrangement joins TRBV3-1 (or the pseudogene TRBV3-2) to TRBJ1-2, with 8 positions matching TRBD1. The CDR3 has 14 amino acids. Germline-derived CDR1 and CDR2 are LGHDT and YNNKEL (reference sequence). Trimming removed 1 base from V and 8 bases from J; junction bases left unmatched: 6.

CDR3 residues: CASRKEGSGCYEQYF. The CDR3 bases are TGTGCCAGCAGGAAAGAGGGTAGCGGGTGCTACGAGCAGTACTTC. This sequence joins TRBV12-1 and TRBJ2-7; TRBD2 reflects the table's D call only, with no check against the DNA. TRBV12-1 is an annotated pseudogene. This CDR3 contains 15 residues.

This chain links TRBV6-5 with TRBJ2-7; D remains unclear. The V gene's germline CDR1 is MNHEY and CDR2 SVGAGI. The V end lost 6 bases, the J end lost 4 bases, and 10 bases lay between the germline ends. This CDR3 has 12 amino acids. The CDR3 bases are TGTGCCAGCAGAGCGATGGGTTACGAGCAGTACTTC. Protein sequence: CASRAMGYEQYF.

The CDR3 coding sequence is TGTGCCAGCAGCCCGAGCGGGGGAGCCAGGGGCAATCAGCCCCAGCATTTT. The encoded protein is CASSPSGGARGNQPQHF. This chain links TRBV5-5 with TRBJ1-5; D is possibly TRBD1 (5 bases). Germline loops: CDR1 SGHKS, CDR2 YYEKEE (reference sequence). The CDR3 extends over 17 amino acids. Between the trimmed V and J ends, which lost 4 bases and 2 bases, there was a span of 19 bases.

The chain is built from TRBV2 and TRBJ2-7, with no clear D. There are 15 residues in the CDR3. The germline CDR1 and CDR2 sequences are SNHLY and FYNNEI. The V end lost 2 bases, the J end lost 4 bases, and 15 bases lay between the germline ends. The CDR3 nucleotides are TGTGCCAGCAGTGAACAACCCCCGGGTTTTTACGAGCAGTACTTC. This encodes CASSEQPPGFYEQYF.

The V gene is TRBV2, the J gene TRBJ1-1; no clear D gene. The CDR3 loop spans 13 amino acids. In germline, CDR1 is SNHLY, CDR2 FYNNEI. V lost 4 bases to trimming and J lost 4 bases, with 10 bases between them. For the CDR3, the DNA is TGTGCCAGCAGTGGGGAGGGAAGCACTGAAGCTTTCTTT. It yields the protein CASSGEGSTEAFF.

V is TRBV7-6 and J is TRBJ2-2, with 9 bases identical to TRBD1. Per the germline V gene, CDR1 is SGHVS and CDR2 is FNYEAQ. J gave up 5 bases and V 2 bases, and 12 bases lay outside the gene matches. The CDR3 length is 18 residues. The CDR3 loop reads CASSLTVGQGSLTGELFF. The CDR3 DNA reads TGTGCCAGCAGCTTAACGGTGGGACAGGGTTCATTGACCGGGGAGCTGTTTTTT.

The V and J genes are TRBV9 and TRBJ2-1; TRBD2 matches 10 bases. Germline V gives CDR1 SGDLS, CDR2 YYNGEE. J lost 7 bases, V lost 4 bases, and 11 bases had no gene match. The CDR3 runs 16 residues. The CDR3 nucleotides are TGTGCCAGCAGCCCCACACTAGCGGGGAGGGGAAATGAGCAGTTCTTC. Residues: CASSPTLAGRGNEQFF.

The chain couples TRBV9 to TRBJ2-1; 8 nucleotides match TRBD2. Trimming removed 4 bases from V and 4 bases from J; junction bases left unmatched: 13. The CDR3 is made up of 17 amino acids. Germline V gives CDR1 SGDLS, CDR2 YYNGEE. The CDR3 is CASSPSRGAGGYNEQFF. The CDR3 DNA reads TGTGCCAGCAGCCCATCTAGGGGTGCGGGGGGTTACAATGAGCAGTTCTTC.

The rearrangement joins TRBV29-1 to TRBJ1-1; perhaps TRBD1 as D (5 bases). Trimming removed 6 bases from V and 3 bases from J, with 11 bases in between. CDR3 length equals 12 residues. The V gene's germline CDR1 is SQVTM and CDR2 ANQGSEA. The CDR3, as DNA: TGCAGCGTCGGGAGACAGCACACTGAAGCTTTCTTT. Translating gives CSVGRQHTEAFF.

The chain uses TRBV27 and TRBJ2-1, with D unresolved. Germline V gene data show CDR1 as MNHEY and CDR2 as SMNVEV (reference sequence). CDR3 length: 13 residues. V was trimmed by 3 bases and J by 4 bases, leaving 7 bases between them. This chain's CDR3 is CASSFSGYNEQFF. In DNA, the CDR3 is TGTGCCAGCAGTTTTTCAGGTTACAATGAGCAGTTCTTC.

V and J are TRBV5-5 and TRBJ2-7; D perhaps matches TRBD2 (5 bases). This CDR3 comprises 13 residues. Germline loops: CDR1 SGHKS, CDR2 YYEKEE (reference sequence). Trimming pared 6 bases from V and 8 bases from J, leaving 18 bases between. CDR3 nucleotide sequence: TGTGCCAGCACGTTAGGTTCGGGCGGGCAGCAGTACTTC. This codes for CASTLGSGGQQYF. Together with reference TRBV5-5 and TRBJ2-7, the CDR3 gives the full variable domain: DAGVTQSPTHLIKTRGQQVTLRCSPISGHKSVSWYQQVLGQGPQFIFQYYEKEERGRGNFPDRFSARQFPNYSSELNVNALLLGDSALYLCASTLGSGGQQYFGPGTRLTVT.

This chain links TRBV5-1 with TRBJ2-5, with D perhaps matching TRBD2 (6 bases). V was trimmed by 4 bases and J by 2 bases, leaving 12 bases between them. This CDR3 region has 14 residues. The germline V gene encodes CDR1 SGHRS and CDR2 YFSETQ. This CDR3 reads CASSPGTQQETQYF. The DNA for the CDR3 is TGCGCCAGCAGCCCGGGGACTCAACAAGAGACCCAGTACTTC.

The chain combines TRBV27 with TRBJ1-2, with D possibly being TRBD1 (6 bases). Germline CDR1 is MNHEY and CDR2 is SMNVEV (reference sequence). The CDR3 length is 13 residues. Trimming removed 8 bases from V and 8 bases from J, with 18 bases in between. CDR3 protein: CASGPGVAGGYTF. The CDR3 DNA is TGTGCCAGCGGCCCAGGGGTCGCCGGGGGCTACACCTTC.

The chain carries TRBV3-1 (or the pseudogene TRBV3-2) and TRBJ1-3; 7 bases match TRBD1. The CDR3 is made up of 16 amino acids. The germline gives CDR1 LGHDT, CDR2 YNNKEL (reference sequence). V shed 1 base, J shed 2 bases, and the junction held 5 bases outside the gene matches. CDR3 nucleotide sequence: TGTGCCAGCAGCCAAGGACAGGGTCTAACTGGAAACACCATATATTTT. This translates into CASSQGQGLTGNTIYF.

The chain combines TRBV25-1 with TRBJ2-1; D call uncertain. CDR3 length: 14 amino acids. Germline V gene lookup returns CDR1 MGHDK and CDR2 SYGVNS. Trimming stripped 7 bases from V and 0 bases from J, with 10 bases between. For the CDR3, the DNA is TGTGCCAGCATGAGTCTAAGCTCCTACAATGAGCAGTTCTTC. Its protein product is CASMSLSSYNEQFF.

The CDR3 DNA is TGTGCCAGCAGCCCGATGTCCGGGACAGCGAAGAGACTGTTTTTT. It translates to CASSPMSGTAKRLFF. This rearrangement joins TRBV3-1 (or the pseudogene TRBV3-2) to TRBJ1-4; 7 bases fit TRBD1. The V gene end was trimmed by 4 bases and the J gene end by 13 bases; junction bases not matched to a gene: 15. The CDR3 spans 15 residues. Germline-derived CDR1 and CDR2 are LGHDT and YNNKEL (reference sequence).